The 2 T cell receptor beta chains below come from one sample, sequenced in a study of shared clonotypes between healthy human individuals. Assay: immunoSEQ multiplex PCR; the TCRdb copy retains only in-frame clones and omits some. The sample yields approximately 1,500,000 clones, 96% seen once. The material sequenced was naive CD4+ T cells sorted from blood. Subset denoted: CD45RA+ positively selected. These receptors were taken from a man aged 30 to 39 in good health.

In the case of this clone: This specimen includes other DNA sequences encoding the same CDR3. J is TRBJ2-3 and V is TRBV5-1; a possible D gene is TRBD1 (6 bases). Trimming pared 1 base from V and 1 base from J, leaving 10 bases between. CDR1 SGHRS and CDR2 YFSETQ come from the germline V gene. The CDR3 totals 15 residues. Here the CDR3 DNA reads TGCGCCAGCAGCTTGTTGGCAGGGGGCACAGATACGCAGTATTTT. This gives the protein CASSLLAGGTDTQYF.

This chain links TRBV7-2 with TRBJ2-7, with 8 bases fitting TRBD2. Germline CDR1 reads SGHTA; CDR2 reads FQGNSA. The length of the CDR3 is 15 residues. Germline trimming cut 5 bases from V and 5 bases from J; bases unmatched to any gene: 11. The CDR3 loop is CASSLSGGRENEQYF. DNA for the CDR3: TGTGCCAGCAGCCTCAGCGGGGGCAGGGAGAACGAGCAGTACTTC.